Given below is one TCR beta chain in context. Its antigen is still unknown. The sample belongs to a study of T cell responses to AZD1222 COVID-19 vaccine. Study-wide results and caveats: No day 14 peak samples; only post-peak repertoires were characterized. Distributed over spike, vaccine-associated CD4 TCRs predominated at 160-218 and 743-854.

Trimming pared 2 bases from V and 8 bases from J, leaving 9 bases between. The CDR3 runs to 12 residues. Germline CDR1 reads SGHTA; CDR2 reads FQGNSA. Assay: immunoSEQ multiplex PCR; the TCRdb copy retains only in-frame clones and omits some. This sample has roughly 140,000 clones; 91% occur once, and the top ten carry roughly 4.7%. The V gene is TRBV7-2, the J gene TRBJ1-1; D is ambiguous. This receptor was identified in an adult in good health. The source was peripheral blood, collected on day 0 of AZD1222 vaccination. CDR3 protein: CASSLIGREAFF. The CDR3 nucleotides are TGTGCCAGCAGCTTAATTGGGCGAGAAGCTTTCTTT.